This T cell receptor beta chain derives from a study of cytomegalovirus exposure and HLA in healthy donors. Study summary: Prior work identified 117 million unique TCR beta sequences in some 200 million T cells.

The CDR3 length is 15 residues. V was pared by 2 bases and J by 0 bases, with 3 bases of the junction left unmatched. Germline assignment: CDR1 MNHNY and CDR2 SVGAGI (reference sequence). Comments on this clone: Its antigen is unidentified.

PCR was performed using 60 Vbeta and 13 Jbeta primers. The repertoire was sequenced with immunoSEQ multiplex PCR; TCRdb's copy has only in-frame clones and lacks some. The repertoire holds 130,000 to 150,000 clones, with around 80% as singletons. Findings and limits, study-wide: Association of fewer than 20,000 TCR beta sequences with HLA alleles was found at 0.05 false discovery rate in a later analysis. Upon later analysis, HLA-associated TCR beta chains proved more clonally expanded than other, equally common chains. It was in a later analysis that TCR association rates were seen to vary by HLA locus, highest for DRB1 and lowest for HLA-C.

This receptor was taken from a man in his forties in good health and CMV-seropositive. This rearrangement joins TRBV6-6 to TRBJ2-7, with 8 bases identical to TRBD1. The sequenced sample was PBMCs. The CDR3 DNA sequence: TGTGCCAGCAGTTACGGGACAGGACTCTCCTACGAGCAGTACTTC. Encoded protein: CASSYGTGLSYEQYF.